The rows below give T cell receptor beta chains drawn from one sample of a study of human T cells and chemical hapten exposure. One entry per CDR3 protein results from TCRdb running MiXCR on the RACE reads. In the table there are roughly 100,000 distinct CDR3 sequences, roughly 12% of which are singletons. This specimen was whole blood, taken in connection with sensitization to the hapten diphenylcyclopropenone (DPC). The receptors here all came from a woman aged 50 to 65 with alopecia areata. Some clones in this sample may be carry-over from other donors' samples. The conserved cysteine and the conserved F or W are not part of the CDR3 here. The D gene is left open where the match is weak. Size values are once, few and many counts, or a class for expanded clones, and some rows have none.

D gene,V gene,clone size,J gene,CDR3 protein
.,TRBV5-1,few,TRBJ2-3,ASSPGETTDTQY
.,TRBV20-1,.,TRBJ2-6,SASRSGANVLT
.,TRBV6-5,few,TRBJ1-1,ASNTGRGKNTEAF
.,TRBV7-9,few,TRBJ2-1,ASSLPGQGRGGPPEQF
.,TRBV7-9,many,TRBJ1-5,ASSFNGRDQPQH
.,TRBV4-2,many,TRBJ2-6,ASSQEAVGSSGANVLT
.,TRBV12-3/TRBV12-4,.,TRBJ1-1,ASSIQGNTEAF
.,TRBV2,few,TRBJ1-4,ASRSWGRKDEKLF
.,TRBV4-1,.,TRBJ1-4,ASSHQQGRDEKLF
TRBD1,TRBV7-9,many,TRBJ2-7,ASIRDRGSYEQY
.,TRBV18,few,TRBJ2-5,ASSPPSEETQY
.,TRBV10-3,few,TRBJ2-1,AISPREEGEQF
.,TRBV18,few,TRBJ1-1,ASSLTQGTLNTEAF
.,TRBV28,few,TRBJ1-1,ASNSLQAAF
TRBD1,TRBV6-5,.,TRBJ1-2,ASSYSLPGQPYAYGYT
.,TRBV7-2,few,TRBJ2-7,ASSTSTTYEQY
.,TRBV12-3/TRBV12-4,many,TRBJ1-1,ASSLGGVATEAF
.,TRBV18,few,TRBJ1-2,ASSDQGSLAGYT
.,TRBV28,many,TRBJ2-6,ASTQRLGPSGANVLT
.,TRBV28,.,TRBJ1-1,ASRPQGPKAF
TRBD2,TRBV28,few,TRBJ2-7,ASRTSGRPEQY
.,TRBV11-3,.,TRBJ2-3,ASSRGLTDTQY
.,TRBV7-6,many,TRBJ1-3,ASSLAPRSVGNTIY
TRBD1,TRBV7-7,many,TRBJ1-1,ASSRDSNTEAF
.,TRBV2,.,TRBJ2-3,ASWVGGTDTQY
.,TRBV29-1,.,TRBJ2-5,SVEGLQETQY
.,TRBV6-5,few,TRBJ2-3,ASSPTGGWRMSDTQY
.,TRBV19,.,TRBJ2-5,ASSERLRGGRETQY
TRBD1,TRBV14,.,TRBJ1-6,ASSRQGANSPLH
TRBD1,TRBV28,few,TRBJ1-6,ASGQGDSPLH